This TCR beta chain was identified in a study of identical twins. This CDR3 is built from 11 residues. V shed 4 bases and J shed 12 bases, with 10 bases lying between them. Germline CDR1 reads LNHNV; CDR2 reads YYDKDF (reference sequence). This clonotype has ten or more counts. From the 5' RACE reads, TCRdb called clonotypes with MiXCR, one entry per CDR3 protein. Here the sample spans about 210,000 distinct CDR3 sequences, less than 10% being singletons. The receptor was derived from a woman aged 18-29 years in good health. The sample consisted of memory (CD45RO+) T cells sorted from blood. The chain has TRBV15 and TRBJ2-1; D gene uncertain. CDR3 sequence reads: CATSKGSWQFF. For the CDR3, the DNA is TGTGCCACCAGCAAAGGTAGTTGGCAGTTCTTC.